The rows below give T cell receptor beta chains drawn from one sample of a study of blood T cell repertoires in COVID-19. TCRdb keeps only in-frame clones here, not all; method: immunoSEQ multiplex PCR. Altogether about 40,000 clones are present, 70% to 90% being singletons, with the ten largest covering 12% to 15%. Sequenced material: peripheral blood. The receptors originated from a human donor in a cohort sampled during active COVID-19. Each CDR3 is given with its conserved first and last residue. Each record gives: D gene, clone size, V gene, J gene, CDR3 length, CDR3 protein, CDR3 DNA. A D gene is named only where the DNA matches it firmly. Clone sizes are given selectively: once, few, many, or a class where the clone is expanded.

.,.,TRBV11-2,TRBJ1-2,14,CASSPPGRNYGYTF,TGTGCCAGCAGCCCCCCAGGAAGAAACTATGGCTACACCTTC
.,.,TRBV2,TRBJ2-7,13,CASSLSRTYEQYF,TGTGCCAGCAGCTTGTCGAGAACCTACGAGCAGTACTTC
TRBD1,.,TRBV5-1,TRBJ1-4,14,CASSLAGGDEKLFF,TGCGCCAGCAGCTTGGCAGGGGGCGATGAAAAACTGTTTTTT
.,.,TRBV14,TRBJ1-1,12,CASSQEIGAAFF,TGTGCCAGCAGCCAAGAAATAGGGGCGGCTTTCTTT
.,few,TRBV4-1,TRBJ1-2,16,CASSQRGQGRGYGYTF,TGCGCCAGCAGCCAGAGAGGCCAGGGGAGGGGCTATGGCTACACCTTC
.,.,TRBV7-8,TRBJ2-1,13,CASRLQVSNEQFF,TGTGCCAGCAGACTACAGGTTTCCAATGAGCAGTTCTTC
.,.,TRBV21-1,TRBJ1-2,14,CASSKGRGHYGYTF,TGTGCCAGCAGCAAAGGAAGGGGCCACTATGGCTACACCTTC
.,.,TRBV9,TRBJ2-3,13,CASSSPGTDTQYF,TGTGCCAGCAGCTCCCCTGGCACAGATACGCAGTATTTT
TRBD1,.,TRBV19,TRBJ1-4,14,CASSPDRDYEKLFF,TGTGCCAGTAGTCCCGACAGGGACTATGAAAAACTGTTTTTT
TRBD2,.,TRBV5-4,TRBJ2-5,13,CASSLAGGETQYF,TGTGCCAGCAGCCTAGCGGGGGGAGAGACCCAGTACTTC
.,.,TRBV7-8,TRBJ1-5,16,CASSLLGGEENQPQHF,TGTGCCAGCAGCTTATTGGGTGGGGAGGAAAATCAGCCCCAGCATTTT